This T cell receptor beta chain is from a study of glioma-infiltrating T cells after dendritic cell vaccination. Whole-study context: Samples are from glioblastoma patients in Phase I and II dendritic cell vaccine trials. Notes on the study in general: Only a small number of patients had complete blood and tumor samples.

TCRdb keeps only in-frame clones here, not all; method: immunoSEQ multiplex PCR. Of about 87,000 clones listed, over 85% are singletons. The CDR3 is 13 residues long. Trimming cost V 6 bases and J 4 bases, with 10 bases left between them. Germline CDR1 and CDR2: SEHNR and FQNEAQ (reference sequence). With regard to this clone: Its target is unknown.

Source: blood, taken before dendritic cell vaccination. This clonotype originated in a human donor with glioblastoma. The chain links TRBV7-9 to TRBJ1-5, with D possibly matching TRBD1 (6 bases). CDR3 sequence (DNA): TGTGCCAGCAGTCCAACAGGGAATCAGCCCCAGCATTTT. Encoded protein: CASSPTGNQPQHF.